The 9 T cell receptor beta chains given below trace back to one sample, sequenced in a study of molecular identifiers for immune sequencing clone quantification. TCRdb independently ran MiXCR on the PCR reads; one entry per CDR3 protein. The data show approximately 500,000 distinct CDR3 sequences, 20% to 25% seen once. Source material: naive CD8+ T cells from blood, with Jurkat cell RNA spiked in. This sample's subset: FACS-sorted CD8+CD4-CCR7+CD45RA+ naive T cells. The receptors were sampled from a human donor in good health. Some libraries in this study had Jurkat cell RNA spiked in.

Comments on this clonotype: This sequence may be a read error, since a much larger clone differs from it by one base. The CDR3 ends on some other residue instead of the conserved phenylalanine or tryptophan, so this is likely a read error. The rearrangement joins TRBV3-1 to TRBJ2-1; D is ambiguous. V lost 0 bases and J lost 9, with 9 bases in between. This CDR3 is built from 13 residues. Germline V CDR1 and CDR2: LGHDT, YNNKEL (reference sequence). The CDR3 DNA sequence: TGTGCCAGCAGCCAAGATGAGAGGCCTGAGCAGTTCCTC. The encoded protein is CASSQDERPEQFL.

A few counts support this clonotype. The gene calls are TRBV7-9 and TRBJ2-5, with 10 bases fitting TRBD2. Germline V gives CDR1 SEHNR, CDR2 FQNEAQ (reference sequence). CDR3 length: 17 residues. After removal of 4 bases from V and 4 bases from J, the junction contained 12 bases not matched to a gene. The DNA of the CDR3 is TGTGCCAGCAGCTCCCCACTAGCGGGAAAAAAGTCAGAGACCCAGTACTTC. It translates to CASSSPLAGKKSETQYF.

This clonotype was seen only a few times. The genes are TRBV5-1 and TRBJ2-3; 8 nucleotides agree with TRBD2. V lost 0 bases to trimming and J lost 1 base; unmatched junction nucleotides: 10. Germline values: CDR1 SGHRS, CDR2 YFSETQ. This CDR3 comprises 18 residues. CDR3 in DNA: TGCGCCAGCAGCTTGGAAGTTTTGGGAGCGGGGGGCACAGATACGCAGTATTTT. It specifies CASSLEVLGAGGTDTQYF.

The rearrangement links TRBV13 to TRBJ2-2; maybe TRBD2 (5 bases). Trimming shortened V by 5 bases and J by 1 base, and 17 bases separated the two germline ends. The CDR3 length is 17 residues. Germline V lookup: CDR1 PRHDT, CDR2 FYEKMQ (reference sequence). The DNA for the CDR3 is TGTGCCAGCAGCACCGCCGGGGAGTACAGGAACACCGGGGAGCTGTTTTTT. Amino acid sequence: CASSTAGEYRNTGELFF.

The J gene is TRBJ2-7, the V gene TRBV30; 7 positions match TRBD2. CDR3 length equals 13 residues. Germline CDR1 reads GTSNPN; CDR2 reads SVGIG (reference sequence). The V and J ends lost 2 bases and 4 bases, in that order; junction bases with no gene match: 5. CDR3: CAWSPGGMYEQYF. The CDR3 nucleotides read TGTGCCTGGAGTCCCGGGGGGATGTACGAGCAGTACTTC.

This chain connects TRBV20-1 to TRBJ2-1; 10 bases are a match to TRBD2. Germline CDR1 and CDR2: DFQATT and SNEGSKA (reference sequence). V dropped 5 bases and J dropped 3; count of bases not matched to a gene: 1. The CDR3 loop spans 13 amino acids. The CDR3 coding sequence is TGCAGTGCTGGACTAGCGGACTACAATGAGCAGTTCTTC. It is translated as CSAGLADYNEQFF.

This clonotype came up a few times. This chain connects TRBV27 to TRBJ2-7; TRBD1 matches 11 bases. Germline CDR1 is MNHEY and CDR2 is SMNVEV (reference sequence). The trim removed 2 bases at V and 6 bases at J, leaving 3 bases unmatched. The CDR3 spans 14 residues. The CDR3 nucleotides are TGTGCCAGCAGTTTAAGGACAGGGGGCCCCGAGCAGTACTTC. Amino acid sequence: CASSLRTGGPEQYF.

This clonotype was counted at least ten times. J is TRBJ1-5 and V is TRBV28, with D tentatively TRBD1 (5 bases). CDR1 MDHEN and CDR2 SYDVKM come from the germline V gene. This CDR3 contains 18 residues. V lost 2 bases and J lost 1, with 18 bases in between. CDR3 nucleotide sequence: TGTGCCAGCAGTTTAGGGGTATCAGGGTTGTACAGCAATCAGCCCCAGCATTTT. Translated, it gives CASSLGVSGLYSNQPQHF.

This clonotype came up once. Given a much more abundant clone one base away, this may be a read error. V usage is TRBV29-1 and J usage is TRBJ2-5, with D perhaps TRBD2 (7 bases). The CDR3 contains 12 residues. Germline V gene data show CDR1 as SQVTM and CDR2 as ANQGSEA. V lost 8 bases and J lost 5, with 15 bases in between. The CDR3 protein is CSTIGGVETQYF. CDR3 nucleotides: TGCAGCACAATAGGGGGGGTGGAGACCCAGTACTTC. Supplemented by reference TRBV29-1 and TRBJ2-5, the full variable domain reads SAVISQKPSRDICQRGTSLTIQCQVDSQVTMMFWYRQQPGQSLTLIATANQGSEATYESGFVIDKFPISRPNLTFSTLTVSNMSPEDSSIYLCSTIGGVETQYFGPGTRLLVL.